This TCR beta chain emerged from a study of T cell responses to AZD1222 COVID-19 vaccine. Findings and caveats of the study: Spike-specific TCR breadth and depth were elevated following two AZD1222 doses.

A word on this clone: The antigen remains unidentified.

There are 11 residues in the CDR3. Trimming removed 0 bases at V and 12 bases at J, with 9 bases between. Germline CDR1 and CDR2: ENHRY and SYGVKD. Repertoires were generated with immunoSEQ multiplex PCR, while TCRdb's copy carries only in-frame clones and drops some. Of over 100,000 clones listed, around 86% are singletons. Sequenced material: peripheral blood, taken on day 0 of AZD1222 vaccination. This TCR was recovered from an adult in good health. The gene calls are TRBV10-3 and TRBJ2-7, with D possibly being TRBD1 (6 bases). The chain's CDR3 is CAISESTGRYF. The DNA for the CDR3 is TGTGCCATCAGTGAGTCGACAGGCCGGTACTTC.